This TCR beta chain was sequenced in a study of beta chain features in type 1 diabetes. Across the study: Examined across all samples were around 110,000,000 sorted cells. Study conclusions and caveats: Patients with Type 1 diabetes showed moderately but significantly shorter TCRB CDR3s in all four CD4+ subsets. The study found that naive, central memory and Treg TCRB repertoires appeared more similar in patients than in healthy donors.

Expressed TCRB transcripts were sequenced after all isolated RNA was converted to cDNA. Clones were sequenced by immunoSEQ multiplex PCR, and TCRdb holds only the in-frame ones, with some missing. The repertoire has 640,000 or so clones, more than 12% of them found once; the top ten carry approximately 0.043%. The CDR3 is made up of 18 amino acids. The sample holds a few counts of this clone. Its antigen is as yet unknown. The specimen sequenced was naive CD4+ T cells from blood. This receptor was obtained from a man younger than 35 with type 1 diabetes. V and J are TRBV21-1 and TRBJ2-1; the table's D gene call, TRBD2, was not cross checked with the DNA. TRBV21-1 is marked as a pseudogene. CDR3 in DNA: TGTGCCAGCAGCACTCCGGGACTAGCGGGAGGGCATGGTGATGAGCAGTTCTTC. Amino acids: CASSTPGLAGGHGDEQFF.